The 3 T cell receptor beta chains presented below share a single source sample, sequenced in a study of blood T cell repertoires in COVID-19. The table came from immunoSEQ multiplex PCR; TCRdb's copy has only in-frame clones and leaves some out. The table records over 130,000 clones, 75% to 85% of them present only once. The specimen was peripheral blood. These receptors all stem from a man aged 50 to 60 with acute or convalescent COVID-19.

The chain carries TRBV6-5 and TRBJ1-2, with D possibly being TRBD1 (5 bases). The CDR3 has 10 residues. The V and J ends lost 11 bases and 8 bases respectively, with 12 bases between them. Germline V gene data show CDR1 as MNHEY and CDR2 as SVGAGI. The CDR3 coding sequence is TGTGCCGTGGGGGGTAGGGGCTACACCTTC. Residues: CAVGGRGYTF.

V is TRBV10-3 and J is TRBJ2-1; a weak D match, TRBD2 (6 bases). Germline-derived CDR1 and CDR2 are ENHRY and SYGVKD. Trimming cost V 10 bases and J 4 bases, with 11 bases left between them. The CDR3 is 12 amino acids. CDR3 sequence (DNA): TGTGCCACGGGGGACTCATACAATGAGCAGTTCTTC. Amino acid sequence: CATGDSYNEQFF.

The V gene is TRBV5-4, the J gene TRBJ2-4; 7 nucleotides agree with TRBD2. The CDR3 spans 17 residues. Germline V lookup: CDR1 SGHNT, CDR2 YYREEE (reference sequence). V lost 1 base, J lost 0 bases, and 7 bases stayed unmatched. The CDR3 nucleotides read TGTGCCAGCAGCTTGCGACTAGCAGATCTAGCCAAAAACATTCAGTACTTC. Its translation: CASSLRLADLAKNIQYF.